This section outlines one T cell receptor (beta chain) sequence together with its context. The antigen is not known. The same CDR3 is also encoded by other DNA sequences in this sample. The data are from a study of shared clonotypes between healthy human individuals. Findings of the study overall: Estimated richness was generally greater in naive than memory subsets.

The CDR3 extends over 15 amino acids. Trimming removed 0 bases from V and 4 bases from J, with 11 bases in between. The germline V gene has CDR1 SGHRS and CDR2 YFSETQ. The repertoire was sequenced with immunoSEQ multiplex PCR; TCRdb's copy has only in-frame clones and lacks some. The profile covers a few hundred thousand clones, with 97% appearing a single time and 0.045% to 0.06% taken by the ten largest. Sequenced sample: naive CD4+ T cells sorted from blood. Subset in this sample: CD45RA+ positively selected. This chain uses TRBV5-1 with TRBJ1-5; possible D gene TRBD1, 5 bases. The receptor's source is a woman aged 30 to 39 in good health. The CDR3 coding sequence is TGCGCCAGCAGCTTGGCCGGGGCTGGAAATCAGCCCCAGCATTTT. Residues: CASSLAGAGNQPQHF. Full variable domain (remainder filled in from reference TRBV5-1 and TRBJ1-5): KAGVTQTPRYLIKTRGQQVTLSCSPISGHRSVSWYQQTPGQGLQFLFEYFSETQRNKGNFPGRFSGRQFSNSRSEMNVSTLELGDSALYLCASSLAGAGNQPQHFGDGTRLSIL.